The 4 T cell receptor beta chains below come from one sample, sequenced in a study of blood T cell repertoires in COVID-19. Data came from immunoSEQ multiplex PCR; TCRdb stores just in-frame clones and leaves some out. In the table there are about 16,000 clones, 70% to 90% of which are singletons. The specimen was peripheral blood. Receptors were obtained from a human donor in a cohort sampled during active COVID-19.

The V gene is TRBV7-8, the J gene TRBJ2-1; TRBD1 might be the D (5 bases). Trimming pared 4 bases from V and 6 bases from J, leaving 19 bases between. The CDR3 is 16 amino acids. The V gene's germline CDR1 is SGHVS and CDR2 FQNEAQ. For the CDR3, the DNA is TGTGCCAGCAGCTATCCGGACACCTCCTACTCCAATGAGCAGTTCTTC. It specifies CASSYPDTSYSNEQFF.

V and J are TRBV15 and TRBJ1-5, with D unclear. Trimming took off 5 bases at V and 2 bases at J, with 19 bases between the two ends. Germline lookup yields CDR1 LNHNV and CDR2 YYDKDF (reference sequence). CDR3 length equals 17 residues. The CDR3 reads CATSFRTVVAGNQPQHF. In nucleotides, the CDR3 is TGTGCCACCAGCTTCCGGACTGTTGTTGCCGGCAATCAGCCCCAGCATTTT.

The gene calls are TRBV2 and TRBJ1-4; D not certain. The CDR3 runs 13 residues. Per the germline V gene, CDR1 is SNHLY and CDR2 is FYNNEI. Trimming took off 4 bases at V and 7 bases at J, with 10 bases between the two ends. As DNA, the CDR3 is TGTGCCAGCAGTGTGCGGCACTCTGAAAAACTGTTTTTT. Translation gives CASSVRHSEKLFF.

The gene calls are TRBV7-9 and TRBJ2-7; tentatively, D is TRBD1 (5 bases). Germline CDR1 reads SEHNR; CDR2 reads FQNEAQ (reference sequence). V gave up 1 base and J gave up 5 bases, with 12 bases separating them. This CDR3 comprises 14 residues. CDR3 sequence reads: CASSLDGRVHEQYF. CDR3 in DNA: TGTGCCAGCAGCTTAGACGGCAGGGTACACGAGCAGTACTTC.